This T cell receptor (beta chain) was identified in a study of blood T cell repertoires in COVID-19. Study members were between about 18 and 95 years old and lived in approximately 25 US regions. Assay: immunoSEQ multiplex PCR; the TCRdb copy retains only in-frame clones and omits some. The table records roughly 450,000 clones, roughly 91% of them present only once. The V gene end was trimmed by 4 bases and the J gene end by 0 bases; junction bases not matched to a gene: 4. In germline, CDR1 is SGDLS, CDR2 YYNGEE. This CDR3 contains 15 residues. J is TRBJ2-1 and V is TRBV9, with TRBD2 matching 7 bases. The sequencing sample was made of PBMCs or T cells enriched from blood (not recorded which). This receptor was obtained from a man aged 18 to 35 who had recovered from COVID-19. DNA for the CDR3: TGTGCCAGCAGCCCCGGGGGGAGCTCCTACAATGAGCAGTTCTTC. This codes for CASSPGGSSYNEQFF.